This T cell receptor beta chain appears in the sequencing data of a study of CD8 T cells in Susac syndrome. Findings and caveats of the study: The study recognized that the number of individuals in its TCR sequencing and HLA analysis was relatively small.

Sequencing targeted TCR beta in T cells from blood (CD8+ and CD4+). TEMRA cells were FACS-enriched, with CD8+ and CD4+ T cells isolated negatively. A note on this clonotype: The antigen remains undetermined.

RNA was extracted with the RNeasy kit, and a quantity of about 0.45 to 1 ug was reverse transcribed using random hexamers. The CDR3 of TCR beta was amplified by immunoSEQ multiplex PCR across 54 Vbeta and 13 Jbeta. Via MiXCR, TCRdb re-called the immunoSEQ multiplex PCR reads, giving one row per CDR3 protein. The table records roughly 400,000 distinct CDR3 sequences, more than 80% of them present only once. Specimen: CD8+ T cells from PBMCs. The receptor's source is a human donor with multiple sclerosis.

CDR3: CASSHEQGGSYEQYF. CDR3 DNA: TGCGCCAGCAGCCATGAGCAAGGAGGATCCTACGAGCAGTACTTC. This chain joins TRBV4-1 and TRBJ2-7; D might be TRBD2 (5 bases). The V and J ends lost 3 bases and 1 base respectively, with 13 bases between them. Germline assignment: CDR1 MGHRA and CDR2 YSYEKL. The CDR3 contains 15 residues.